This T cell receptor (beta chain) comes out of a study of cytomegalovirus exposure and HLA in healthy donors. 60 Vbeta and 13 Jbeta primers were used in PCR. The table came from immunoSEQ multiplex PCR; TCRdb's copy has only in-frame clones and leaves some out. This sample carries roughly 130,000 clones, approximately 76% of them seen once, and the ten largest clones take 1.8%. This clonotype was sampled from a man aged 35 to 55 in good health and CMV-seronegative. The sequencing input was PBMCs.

DNA of the CDR3: TGCGCCAGCAGTGGTGGGACAGGGTCGTCCGAGCAGTACTTC. Protein: CASSGGTGSSEQYF. This sequence joins TRBV5-1 and TRBJ2-7; 9 bases map to TRBD1. Germline CDR1 SGHRS, CDR2 YFSETQ. V was pared by 5 bases and J by 6 bases, with 9 bases of the junction left unmatched. The CDR3 extends over 14 amino acids.